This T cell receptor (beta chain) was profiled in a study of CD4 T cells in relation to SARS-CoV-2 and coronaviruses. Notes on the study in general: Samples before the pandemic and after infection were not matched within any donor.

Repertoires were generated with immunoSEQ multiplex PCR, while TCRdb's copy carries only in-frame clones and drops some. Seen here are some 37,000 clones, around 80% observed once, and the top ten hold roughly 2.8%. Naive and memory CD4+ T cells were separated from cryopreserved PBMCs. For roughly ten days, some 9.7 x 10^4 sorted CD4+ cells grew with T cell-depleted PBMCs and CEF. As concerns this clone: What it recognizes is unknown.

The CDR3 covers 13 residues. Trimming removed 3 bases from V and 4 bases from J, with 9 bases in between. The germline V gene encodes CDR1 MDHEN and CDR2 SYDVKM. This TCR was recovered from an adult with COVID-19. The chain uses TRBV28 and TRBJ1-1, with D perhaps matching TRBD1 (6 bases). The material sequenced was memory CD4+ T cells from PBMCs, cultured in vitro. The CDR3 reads CASSLTGPTEAFF. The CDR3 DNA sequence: TGTGCCAGCAGTTTGACAGGTCCCACTGAAGCTTTCTTT.